Listed below are T cell receptor beta chains from one sample, sequenced in a study of neurological immune-mediated disorders. One entry per CDR3 protein results from TCRdb running MiXCR on the 5' RACE reads. The sample lists 77,000 or so distinct CDR3 sequences, around 9.9% occurring once. Sequencing input: PBMCs. The receptors were gathered from a man aged 45-60 years in good health. The CDR3 runs from the conserved cysteine through the conserved F or W. D genes are given only for firm matches. Size tells how often a clone was seen (once, few, many) or the class of an expanded clone, and some rows leave it out.

CDR3aa: CASSLWGAAGTSGSDTQYF
CDR3nt: TGTGCCAGCAGCTTGTGGGGTGCGGCGGGGACTAGCGGGAGTGATACGCAGTATTTT
j_gene: TRBJ2-3
v_gene: TRBV7-3
abundance: many
d_gene: TRBD2

CDR3aa: CASSQDQRGGQPQHF
CDR3nt: TGTGCCAGCAGCCAAGATCAGAGGGGAGGTCAGCCCCAGCATTTT
j_gene: TRBJ1-5
v_gene: TRBV3-1
abundance: many
d_gene: NA

CDR3aa: CSARRQGNTGELFF
CDR3nt: TGCAGTGCTAGAAGACAGGGAAACACCGGGGAGCTGTTTTTT
j_gene: TRBJ2-2
v_gene: TRBV20-1
abundance: many
d_gene: TRBD1

CDR3aa: CASSYSWRDEQYF
CDR3nt: TGTGCCAGCAGTTACTCGTGGAGGGACGAGCAGTACTTC
j_gene: TRBJ2-7
v_gene: TRBV6-5
abundance: few
d_gene: NA

CDR3aa: CASSQPLSVYGYTF
CDR3nt: TGTGCCAGCAGCCAGCCCCTGAGCGTCTATGGCTACACCTTC
j_gene: TRBJ1-2
v_gene: TRBV5-6
abundance: many
d_gene: NA

CDR3aa: CASSLEGASNEKLFF
CDR3nt: TGTGCCAGCAGCTTAGAGGGGGCCTCTAATGAAAAACTGTTTTTT
j_gene: TRBJ1-4
v_gene: TRBV7-2
abundance: many
d_gene: TRBD1

CDR3aa: CASSPGRPGGANVLTF
CDR3nt: TGTGCCAGCAGCCCCGGACGGCCGGGGGGGGCCAACGTCCTGACTTTC
j_gene: TRBJ2-6
v_gene: TRBV6-5
abundance: many
d_gene: NA

CDR3aa: CASSYSSRVAIEQYF
CDR3nt: TGTGCCAGCAGTTACTCTTCGAGGGTAGCGATCGAGCAGTACTTC
j_gene: TRBJ2-7
v_gene: TRBV6-5
abundance: many
d_gene: NA

CDR3aa: CSARDVQAPRLNEQFF
CDR3nt: TGCAGTGCTAGAGATGTGCAGGCCCCTAGACTTAATGAGCAGTTCTTC
j_gene: TRBJ2-1
v_gene: TRBV20-1
abundance: many
d_gene: NA

CDR3aa: CASSHLRDRIALPRYEQYF
CDR3nt: TGTGCCAGCAGCCACCTCCGGGACAGGATCGCTTTGCCTCGCTACGAGCAGTACTTC
j_gene: TRBJ2-7
v_gene: TRBV3-1
abundance: few
d_gene: TRBD1

CDR3aa: CASSERGANTGELFF
CDR3nt: TGTGCCAGCAGTGAACGCGGGGCTAATACCGGGGAGCTGTTTTTT
j_gene: TRBJ2-2
v_gene: TRBV25-1
abundance: many
d_gene: NA

CDR3aa: CASSSPWTGTDHLTYEQYF
CDR3nt: TGTGCCAGCAGTTCTCCCTGGACCGGGACGGATCATCTTACCTACGAGCAGTACTTC
j_gene: TRBJ2-7
v_gene: TRBV28
abundance: many
d_gene: NA

CDR3aa: CASSTPAAEAFF
CDR3nt: TGTGCCAGCAGTACCCCAGCGGCTGAAGCTTTCTTT
j_gene: TRBJ1-1
v_gene: TRBV28
abundance: many
d_gene: NA

CDR3aa: CASSIYNEQFF
CDR3nt: TGTGCCAGCAGTATTTACAATGAGCAGTTCTTC
j_gene: TRBJ2-1
v_gene: TRBV2
abundance: many
d_gene: NA

CDR3aa: CASRRGRTGGEQFF
CDR3nt: TGTGCCAGCAGGAGGGGCCGGACGGGAGGTGAGCAGTTCTTC
j_gene: TRBJ2-1
v_gene: TRBV6-2/TRBV6-3
abundance: many
d_gene: TRBD2

CDR3aa: CSASLQGKYAEAFF
CDR3nt: TGCAGTGCTAGTCTACAGGGGAAGTATGCTGAAGCTTTCTTT
j_gene: TRBJ1-1
v_gene: TRBV20-1
abundance: many
d_gene: TRBD1

CDR3aa: CSAPLSDRNNSPLHF
CDR3nt: TGCAGTGCGCCACTATCCGACAGGAATAATTCACCCCTCCACTTT
j_gene: TRBJ1-6
v_gene: TRBV20-1
abundance: many
d_gene: NA

CDR3aa: CASSSVPGGNTIYF
CDR3nt: TGCGCCAGCAGCTCTGTCCCCGGTGGAAACACCATATATTTT
j_gene: TRBJ1-3
v_gene: TRBV5-1
abundance: NA
d_gene: NA

CDR3aa: CASSLGTGANTEAFF
CDR3nt: TGCGCCAGCAGCTTGGGGACAGGGGCTAACACTGAAGCTTTCTTT
j_gene: TRBJ1-1
v_gene: TRBV5-1
abundance: NA
d_gene: TRBD1

CDR3aa: CASSARTGSSYEQYF
CDR3nt: TGTGCCAGCAGCGCCCGGACAGGGAGCTCCTACGAGCAGTACTTC
j_gene: TRBJ2-7
v_gene: TRBV9
abundance: many
d_gene: TRBD1

CDR3aa: CASSLEWGNNSPLHF
CDR3nt: TGTGCCAGCAGCTTAGAGTGGGGAAATAATTCACCCCTCCACTTT
j_gene: TRBJ1-6
v_gene: TRBV7-2
abundance: many
d_gene: NA

CDR3aa: CASSPRSGAPGELFF
CDR3nt: TGTGCCAGCAGCCCCAGGTCAGGGGCCCCCGGGGAGCTGTTTTTT
j_gene: TRBJ2-2
v_gene: TRBV9
abundance: many
d_gene: NA

CDR3aa: CASSRVEVETQYF
CDR3nt: TGTGCCAGCAGCAGAGTGGAGGTGGAGACCCAGTACTTC
j_gene: TRBJ2-5
v_gene: TRBV6-2/TRBV6-3
abundance: NA
d_gene: NA

CDR3aa: CASSDHPGGSADTQYF
CDR3nt: TGTGCCAGCAGCGACCACCCTGGCGGTTCCGCAGATACGCAGTATTTT
j_gene: TRBJ2-3
v_gene: TRBV7-2
abundance: many
d_gene: NA

CDR3aa: CASSEGGPGLTTTDTQYF
CDR3nt: TGTGCCAGCAGCGAGGGGGGGCCGGGACTCACAACTACAGATACGCAGTATTTT
j_gene: TRBJ2-3
v_gene: TRBV9
abundance: many
d_gene: NA

CDR3aa: CASSRPSGTGGSDTQYF
CDR3nt: TGTGCCAGCAGCCGACCATCCGGGACAGGGGGGTCAGATACGCAGTATTTT
j_gene: TRBJ2-3
v_gene: TRBV5-5
abundance: many
d_gene: TRBD1

CDR3aa: CATSDWTSEHNEQFF
CDR3nt: TGTGCCACCAGTGATTGGACTAGCGAGCACAATGAGCAGTTCTTC
j_gene: TRBJ2-1
v_gene: TRBV24-1
abundance: NA
d_gene: TRBD2

CDR3aa: CASSGGTRSYEQYF
CDR3nt: TGTGCCAGCAGCGGGGGGACACGGTCCTACGAGCAGTACTTC
j_gene: TRBJ2-7
v_gene: TRBV7-9
abundance: many
d_gene: NA

CDR3aa: CASSATGGYEQYF
CDR3nt: TGTGCCAGCTCAGCAACAGGGGGGTACGAGCAGTACTTC
j_gene: TRBJ2-7
v_gene: TRBV18
abundance: many
d_gene: TRBD1

CDR3aa: CAIRGTLLGYNEQFF
CDR3nt: TGTGCCATCAGGGGGACACTCCTGGGGTACAATGAGCAGTTCTTC
j_gene: TRBJ2-1
v_gene: TRBV10-3
abundance: many
d_gene: NA

CDR3aa: CASSHHQTSYEQYF
CDR3nt: TGTGCCAGCAGCCATCATCAGACTTCTTACGAGCAGTACTTC
j_gene: TRBJ2-7
v_gene: TRBV7-2
abundance: many
d_gene: NA